This is a list of T cell receptor beta chains from one sample in a study of cytomegalovirus exposure and HLA in healthy donors. Clones were read by immunoSEQ multiplex PCR, and TCRdb kept only the in-frame ones, dropping some. The repertoire includes 160,000 or so clones, under 90% of them detected once, and around 5% sits in the top ten. Sequencing was carried out using PBMCs. The receptors shown here come from a man aged 25-45 years in good health and CMV-seronegative. CDR3s include the opening cysteine and the closing phenylalanine or tryptophan. The order of the fields is V gene, J gene, clone size, D gene, CDR3 DNA, CDR3 protein. The D gene is left open where the match is weak. The listing skips clone size in some rows; elsewhere it reads once, few, many or a size class.

TRBV11-3	TRBJ2-6	NA	NA	TGTGCCAGCAGCACAACAGGGCCTGGGGCCAACGTCCTGACTTTC	CASSTTGPGANVLTF
TRBV29-1	TRBJ2-2	once	NA	TGCAGCGTTGAAGGCGGGGGCAGTGGCACCGGGGAGCTGTTTTTT	CSVEGGGSGTGELFF
TRBV5-5	TRBJ2-7	NA	TRBD2	TGTGCCAGCTATCAGGGGCCTAGCGGGGGGCAAACGTACCGGGAGCAGTACTTC	CASYQGPSGGQTYREQYF
TRBV10-1	TRBJ2-7	once	TRBD1	TGCGCCAGCAGTAACCCCGATTTTGGGACAGGAGACTCCTACGAGCAGTACTTC	CASSNPDFGTGDSYEQYF
TRBV2	TRBJ1-2	NA	NA	TGTGCCAGCAGTCCAGGGTTGATCTATGGCCACACCTTC	CASSPGLIYGHTF
TRBV19	TRBJ2-1	few	NA	TGTGCCAGTAACCCATGGGGGGCAGACAGGGCTTATGAGCAGTTCTTC	CASNPWGADRAYEQFF
TRBV12-5	TRBJ1-1	once	TRBD1	TGTGCTAGTGGCCGAAGGACGGGACAGGACACTGAAGCTTTCTTT	CASGRRTGQDTEAFF
TRBV6-1	TRBJ1-5	NA	NA	TGTGCCAGCAGTGAATGGCTTTTGAGCAATCAGCCCCAGCATTTT	CASSEWLLSNQPQHF
TRBV7-9	TRBJ2-1	NA	TRBD2	TGTGCCAGCAGCTTACCTAGCGGGGATGGCTACAATGAGCAGTTCTTC	CASSLPSGDGYNEQFF
TRBV19	TRBJ2-1	NA	TRBD2	TGTGCCAGTAGTATCACGGGACTAGCGGGAGGTAACAATGAGCAGTTCTTC	CASSITGLAGGNNEQFF
TRBV9	TRBJ2-1	NA	TRBD2	TGTGCCAGCAGCTTGGGACTAGCGTTGAACAATGAGCAGTTCTTC	CASSLGLALNNEQFF
TRBV11-2	TRBJ2-7	NA	NA	TGTGCCAGCAGCTTAGATCAGGGTGGGGAGCAGTACTTC	CASSLDQGGEQYF
TRBV18	TRBJ1-2	NA	NA	TGTGCCAGCTCACGGCCCGCGGGAGGCTACACCTTC	CASSRPAGGYTF
TRBV10-2	TRBJ2-5	few	NA	TGCGCCAGCAGTGTCTTACCGCGAGAGACCCAGTACTTC	CASSVLPRETQYF
TRBV11-3	TRBJ2-2	NA	NA	TGTGCCAGCAGCCCGCAACTGAGGACCGGGGAGCTGTTTTTT	CASSPQLRTGELFF
TRBV5-6	TRBJ1-1	NA	NA	TGTGCCAGCAGCCCACAGGTTCTCACTGAAGCTTTCTTT	CASSPQVLTEAFF
TRBV11-3	TRBJ1-1	NA	TRBD1	TGTGCCAGCAGCAAAACCGGGACAGGGGACACTGAAGCTTTCTTT	CASSKTGTGDTEAFF